Listed below are T cell receptor beta chains from one sample, sequenced in a study of patients and donors after allogeneic stem cell transplantation. TCRdb reprocessed the RT-PCR reads with MiXCR, giving one entry per CDR3 protein. Of 110,000 or so distinct CDR3 sequences in the sample, over 30% were seen once. Material: blood, either unsorted or a sorted T cell fraction (not recorded which). The receptors stem from a human donor who was either an allogeneic HSCT recipient or a stem cell or donor lymphocyte infusion donor (not recorded which). It is not recorded whose cells these are; they may come from a transplant donor. The CDR3 runs from the conserved cysteine through the conserved F or W. A D gene is named only where the DNA matches it firmly. Not all rows give a size; the values are once, few, many and, for expanded clones, a class.

D: -; V: TRBV20-1; size: -; J: TRBJ1-1; CDR3: CSARPGLNTEAFF; DNA: TGCAGTGCTAGACCGGGACTGAACACTGAAGCTTTCTTT
D: -; V: TRBV15; size: few; J: TRBJ2-5; CDR3: CATSREGTRKETQYF; DNA: TGTGCCACCAGCAGAGAGGGTACCAGGAAAGAGACCCAGTACTTC
D: -; V: TRBV7-9; size: few; J: TRBJ2-5; CDR3: CASSLAGGQETQYF; DNA: TGTGCCAGCAGCTTAGCAGGGGGCCAAGAGACCCAGTACTTC
D: -; V: TRBV18; size: -; J: TRBJ2-1; CDR3: CASSPRTRSYNEQFF; DNA: TGTGCCAGCTCACCTCGGACCAGATCCTACAATGAGCAGTTCTTC
D: -; V: TRBV12-3/TRBV12-4; size: -; J: TRBJ2-2; CDR3: CASSLMGLNTGELFF; DNA: TGTGCCAGCAGTTTGATGGGACTCAACACCGGGGAGCTGTTTTTT
D: TRBD1; V: TRBV5-4; size: -; J: TRBJ1-2; CDR3: CASSLGPGTGNHGYTF; DNA: TGTGCCAGCAGCTTGGGCCCCGGGACAGGGAACCATGGCTACACCTTC
D: TRBD2; V: TRBV2; size: -; J: TRBJ2-7; CDR3: CASSRAGAGEQYF; DNA: TGTGCCAGCAGTAGAGCGGGAGCTGGTGAGCAGTACTTC
D: TRBD1; V: TRBV6-5; size: few; J: TRBJ1-4; CDR3: CASRNRGRRKLFF; DNA: TGTGCCAGCAGAAACAGGGGACGGAGAAAACTGTTTTTT
D: -; V: TRBV28; size: -; J: TRBJ1-5; CDR3: CASSLWRHSNQPQHF; DNA: TGTGCCAGCAGTTTATGGAGGCATAGCAATCAGCCCCAGCATTTT
D: TRBD2; V: TRBV27; size: -; J: TRBJ2-7; CDR3: CASSSGDAAAAGHEQYF; DNA: TGTGCCAGCAGTTCCGGCGATGCGGCCGCAGCGGGGCATGAGCAGTACTTC
D: -; V: TRBV20-1; size: few; J: TRBJ2-1; CDR3: CSARVLTSRYNEQFF; DNA: TGCAGTGCTAGAGTCCTGACTAGTAGGTACAATGAGCAGTTCTTC
D: -; V: TRBV7-9; size: few; J: TRBJ2-3; CDR3: CASSLAGGGFTDTQYF; DNA: TGTGCCAGCAGCTTAGCAGGAGGGGGATTCACAGATACGCAGTATTTT
D: TRBD1; V: TRBV5-6; size: -; J: TRBJ1-6; CDR3: CASSSLDRDNSPLHF; DNA: TGTGCCAGCAGCTCCTTAGACAGGGACAATTCACCCCTCCACTTT
D: TRBD2; V: TRBV24-1; size: -; J: TRBJ2-2; CDR3: CATSDLSGAGTGELFF; DNA: TGTGCCACCAGTGATTTGAGCGGGGCGGGCACCGGGGAGCTGTTTTTT
D: -; V: TRBV6-5; size: -; J: TRBJ2-7; CDR3: CASSPVYSAEQYF; DNA: TGTGCCAGCAGTCCCGTCTATTCCGCCGAGCAGTACTTC
D: -; V: TRBV5-1; size: -; J: TRBJ2-7; CDR3: CASSLVAVGRGDEQYF; DNA: TGCGCCAGCAGCTTGGTAGCCGTGGGCAGGGGCGACGAGCAGTACTTC
D: TRBD1; V: TRBV7-9; size: -; J: TRBJ1-6; CDR3: CASSYLGGQGSPLHF; DNA: TGTGCCAGCAGCTACCTCGGGGGACAGGGTTCACCCCTCCACTTT
D: TRBD2; V: TRBV29-1; size: -; J: TRBJ2-3; CDR3: CSVDGPGTSQFF; DNA: TGCAGCGTTGATGGACCCGGGACTAGCCAGTTTTTT
D: -; V: TRBV20-1; size: once; J: TRBJ2-3; CDR3: CSAREQNRPADTQYF; DNA: TGCAGTGCTAGAGAACAGAACCGTCCCGCAGATACGCAGTATTTT
D: -; V: TRBV7-3; size: many; J: TRBJ2-3; CDR3: CASSPDPDTQYF; DNA: TGTGCCAGCAGCCCCGATCCAGATACGCAGTATTTT
D: -; V: TRBV28; size: -; J: TRBJ2-6; CDR3: CASTSHSTPGANVLTF; DNA: TGTGCCAGCACTTCTCACTCGACCCCTGGGGCCAACGTCCTGACTTTC
D: -; V: TRBV6-5; size: -; J: TRBJ2-5; CDR3: CASSYHSAQYF; DNA: TGTGCCAGCAGTTACCACTCGGCCCAGTACTTC
D: -; V: TRBV5-6; size: few; J: TRBJ1-1; CDR3: CASSSGEIGITEAFF; DNA: TGTGCCAGCAGCTCAGGGGAAATAGGGATCACTGAAGCTTTCTTT
D: -; V: TRBV7-9; size: -; J: TRBJ2-7; CDR3: CASSTRRGLRYEQYF; DNA: TGTGCCAGCAGCACACGAAGGGGGTTGCGTTACGAGCAGTACTTC
D: TRBD1; V: TRBV4-3; size: few; J: TRBJ2-7; CDR3: CASSQDPQGAIYEQYF; DNA: TGCGCCAGCAGCCAAGACCCACAGGGGGCTATCTACGAGCAGTACTTC
D: -; V: TRBV3-1; size: few; J: TRBJ1-1; CDR3: CASTGKAPRARPEAFF; DNA: TGTGCCAGCACCGGTAAGGCCCCCAGGGCAAGGCCTGAAGCTTTCTTT
D: -; V: TRBV20-1; size: -; J: TRBJ2-6; CDR3: CSARHFSGANVLTF; DNA: TGCAGTGCTAGACACTTCTCTGGGGCCAACGTCCTGACTTTC
D: TRBD2; V: TRBV29-1; size: -; J: TRBJ2-1; CDR3: CSVGSGRSYNEQFF; DNA: TGCAGCGTTGGTAGCGGGAGGTCCTACAATGAGCAGTTCTTC
D: -; V: TRBV7-2; size: -; J: TRBJ2-1; CDR3: CASSLRRANEQFF; DNA: TGTGCCAGCAGCTTACGGAGGGCGAATGAGCAGTTCTTC
D: TRBD1; V: TRBV24-1; size: -; J: TRBJ1-1; CDR3: CATSETGGRAEAFF; DNA: TGTGCCACCAGTGAGACAGGGGGCAGAGCTGAAGCTTTCTTT
D: -; V: TRBV20-1; size: -; J: TRBJ2-3; CDR3: CSASLADTQYF; DNA: TGCAGTGCTAGTTTAGCAGATACGCAGTATTTT
D: TRBD1; V: TRBV7-9; size: few; J: TRBJ1-1; CDR3: CASRNSGKGAFSTEAFF; DNA: TGTGCCAGCAGGAACTCAGGGAAGGGGGCGTTTTCCACTGAAGCTTTCTTT
D: -; V: TRBV20-1; size: -; J: TRBJ2-7; CDR3: CSAERDTSVYEQYF; DNA: TGCAGTGCCGAGAGGGACACCTCGGTCTACGAGCAGTACTTC
D: -; V: TRBV12-3/TRBV12-4; size: -; J: TRBJ2-7; CDR3: CASSIYEQYF; DNA: TGTGCCAGCAGTATCTACGAGCAGTACTTC
D: -; V: TRBV12-3/TRBV12-4; size: few; J: TRBJ1-2; CDR3: CASLDGFYGYTF; DNA: TGTGCCAGCCTCGACGGATTCTATGGCTACACCTTC
D: TRBD2; V: TRBV10-3; size: -; J: TRBJ2-5; CDR3: CAISESLREIETQYF; DNA: TGTGCCATCAGTGAGTCTTTGCGGGAGATTGAGACCCAGTACTTC
D: TRBD2; V: TRBV20-1; size: -; J: TRBJ2-7; CDR3: CSASRDYDPEQYF; DNA: TGCAGTGCTAGCCGGGACTACGACCCCGAGCAGTACTTC
D: TRBD1; V: TRBV12-3/TRBV12-4; size: -; J: TRBJ1-5; CDR3: CASSRQGVTPQHF; DNA: TGTGCCAGCAGTCGACAGGGGGTTACGCCCCAGCATTTT
D: TRBD2; V: TRBV18; size: -; J: TRBJ2-7; CDR3: CASSPLAGEENEQYF; DNA: TGTGCCAGCTCACCCTTAGCGGGAGAGGAAAACGAGCAGTACTTC
D: TRBD2; V: TRBV20-1; size: -; J: TRBJ2-3; CDR3: CSARVGGRTDTQYF; DNA: TGCAGTGCTAGAGTGGGCGGGAGAACAGATACGCAGTATTTT
D: -; V: TRBV4-3; size: -; J: TRBJ2-2; CDR3: CASSPLDHRPGELFF; DNA: TGCGCCAGCAGCCCGTTGGACCACCGCCCTGGGGAGCTGTTTTTT
D: TRBD1; V: TRBV6-2/TRBV6-3; size: -; J: TRBJ1-5; CDR3: CASSPDRGYSNQPQHF; DNA: TGTGCCAGCAGTCCCGACAGGGGCTATAGCAATCAGCCCCAGCATTTT
D: -; V: TRBV12-3/TRBV12-4; size: -; J: TRBJ1-2; CDR3: CASGDYGYTF; DNA: TGTGCCAGCGGAGACTATGGCTACACCTTC
D: -; V: TRBV5-6; size: -; J: TRBJ2-2; CDR3: CASSPGTWLTGELFF; DNA: TGTGCCAGCAGCCCCGGGACTTGGCTTACCGGGGAGCTGTTTTTT
D: TRBD2; V: TRBV25-1; size: few; J: TRBJ2-7; CDR3: CASSDRLAGVSTYEQYF; DNA: TGTGCCAGCAGTGACCGACTAGCGGGAGTGTCTACCTACGAGCAGTACTTC
D: -; V: TRBV12-3/TRBV12-4; size: few; J: TRBJ1-2; CDR3: CASSLGRQKGYTF; DNA: TGTGCCAGCAGTTTAGGGCGCCAGAAGGGCTACACCTTC
D: TRBD1; V: TRBV20-1; size: -; J: TRBJ1-5; CDR3: CSAPPGQGNQPQHF; DNA: TGCAGTGCTCCGCCGGGACAGGGCAATCAGCCCCAGCATTTT
D: -; V: TRBV20-1; size: -; J: TRBJ2-1; CDR3: CSARDYNEQFF; DNA: TGCAGTGCTAGAGACTACAATGAGCAGTTCTTC
D: -; V: TRBV12-3/TRBV12-4; size: -; J: TRBJ1-4; CDR3: CASSSRGTNEKLFF; DNA: TGTGCCAGCAGTAGCAGGGGAACTAATGAAAAACTGTTTTTT
D: -; V: TRBV6-5; size: -; J: TRBJ2-7; CDR3: CASSRDRKAYEQYF; DNA: TGTGCCAGCAGTAGGGACCGAAAAGCCTACGAGCAGTACTTC
D: -; V: TRBV7-8; size: many; J: TRBJ1-5; CDR3: CASSSYRPPTNNQPQHF; DNA: TGTGCCAGCAGCTCATATCGACCTCCAACGAACAATCAGCCCCAGCATTTT
D: -; V: TRBV4-3; size: -; J: TRBJ2-1; CDR3: CASSPTLSGPNEQFF; DNA: TGCGCCAGCAGCCCCACCCTTAGTGGGCCCAATGAGCAGTTCTTC
D: -; V: TRBV5-1; size: -; J: TRBJ2-1; CDR3: CASTLSGSSYNEQFF; DNA: TGCGCCAGCACTCTCAGTGGCTCGTCCTACAATGAGCAGTTCTTC
D: -; V: TRBV29-1; size: -; J: TRBJ2-7; CDR3: CSVVRGAGYEQYF; DNA: TGCAGCGTGGTGAGGGGGGCAGGATACGAGCAGTACTTC
D: TRBD1; V: TRBV29-1; size: few; J: TRBJ1-2; CDR3: CSVMKQGGSSYTF; DNA: TGCAGCGTGATGAAACAGGGGGGAAGTAGCTACACCTTC
D: -; V: TRBV4-2; size: few; J: TRBJ2-1; CDR3: CASSQALRSEQFF; DNA: TGTGCCAGCAGCCAAGCTTTGAGGAGTGAGCAGTTCTTC